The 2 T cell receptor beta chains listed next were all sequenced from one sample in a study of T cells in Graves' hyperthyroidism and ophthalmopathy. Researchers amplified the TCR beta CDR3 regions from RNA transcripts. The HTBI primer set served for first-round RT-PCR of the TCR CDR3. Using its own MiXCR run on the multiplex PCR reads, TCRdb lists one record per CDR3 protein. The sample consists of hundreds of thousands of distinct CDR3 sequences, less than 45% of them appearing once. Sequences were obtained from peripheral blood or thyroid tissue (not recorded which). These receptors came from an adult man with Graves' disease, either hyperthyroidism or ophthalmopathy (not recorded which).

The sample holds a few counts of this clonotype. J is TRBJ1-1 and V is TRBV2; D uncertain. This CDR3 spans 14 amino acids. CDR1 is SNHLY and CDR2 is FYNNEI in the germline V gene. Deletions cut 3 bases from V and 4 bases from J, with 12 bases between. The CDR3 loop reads CASSDGRKGTEAFF. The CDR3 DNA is TGTGCCAGCAGTGACGGCAGGAAAGGCACTGAAGCTTTCTTT.

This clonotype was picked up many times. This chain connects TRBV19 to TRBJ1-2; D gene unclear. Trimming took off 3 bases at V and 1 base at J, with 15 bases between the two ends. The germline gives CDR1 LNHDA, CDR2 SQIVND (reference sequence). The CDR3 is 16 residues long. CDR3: CASSIQVGGNNYGYTF. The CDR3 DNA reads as TGTGCCAGTAGTATTCAGGTCGGAGGGAATAACTATGGCTACACCTTC. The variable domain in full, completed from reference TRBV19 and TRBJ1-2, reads DGGITQSPKYLFRKEGQNVTLSCEQNLNHDAMYWYRQDPGQGLRLIYYSQIVNDFQKGDIAEGYSVSREKKESFPLTVTSAQKNPTAFYLCASSIQVGGNNYGYTFGSGTRLTVV.